Presented here are 9 T cell receptor beta chains from one specimen sequenced in a study of T cells after yellow fever vaccination. TCRdb reprocessed the 5' RACE reads with MiXCR, giving one entry per CDR3 protein. The sample includes 300,000 to 400,000 distinct CDR3 sequences, 6.2% of them seen just once. Source: PBMCs, taken 5 days after the yellow fever booster vaccination. The receptors originated from a man younger than 40 who received the YFV17D yellow fever vaccine.

This clonotype was picked up a small number of times. V usage is TRBV5-6 and J usage is TRBJ2-2; no clear D gene. CDR3 size: 13 residues. Between the trimmed V and J ends, which lost 7 bases and 0 bases, there was a span of 7 bases. The germline gives CDR1 SGHDT, CDR2 YYEEEE. The CDR3 DNA follows: TGTGCCAGCCTTGCCTCGAACACCGGGGAGCTGTTTTTT. It translates to CASLASNTGELFF. Using reference TRBV5-6 and TRBJ2-2 for the parts outside the CDR3, the full variable domain is DAGVTQSPTHLIKTRGQQVTLRCSPKSGHDTVSWYQQALGQGPQFIFQYYEEEERQRGNFPDRFSGHQFPNYSSELNVNALLLGDSALYLCASLASNTGELFFGEGSRLTVL.

This clonotype was detected ten times or more. The chain joins TRBV20-1 to TRBJ1-1, with D possibly being TRBD1 (5 bases). The V end was cut by 3 bases, the J end by 1 base, with 12 bases between. The germline V gene encodes CDR1 DFQATT and CDR2 SNEGSKA (reference sequence). The CDR3 covers 14 residues. The CDR3 spells CSASFVTENTEAFF. The CDR3 DNA follows: TGCAGTGCTAGCTTTGTGACAGAGAACACTGAAGCTTTCTTT.

This clonotype was counted at least ten times. The chain links TRBV20-1 to TRBJ2-3; the match to TRBD2 covers 8 bases. The ends lost 3 bases at V and 1 base at J; junction bases unmatched: 6. CDR1 is DFQATT and CDR2 is SNEGSKA in the germline V gene (reference sequence). This CDR3 comprises 15 residues. The CDR3, as DNA: TGCAGTGCTAGGGCCGGACTAGCTCGCACAGATACGCAGTATTTT. Translating gives CSARAGLARTDTQYF.

This clonotype has more than one count but fewer than ten. The V and J genes are TRBV7-6 and TRBJ2-1; 13 bases match TRBD2. CDR3 size: 16 residues. V gave up 3 bases and J gave up 1 base; unmatched junction bases: 0. Looked up from germline, CDR1 is SGHVS and CDR2 is FNYEAQ. Here the CDR3 reads CASSLTSGGSYNEQFF. The CDR3 DNA follows: TGTGCCAGCAGCTTGACTAGCGGGGGGTCCTACAATGAGCAGTTCTTC.

The V gene is TRBV20-1, the J gene TRBJ2-1; possible D gene TRBD2, 6 bases. CDR3 length equals 16 residues. The V gene's germline CDR1 is DFQATT and CDR2 SNEGSKA (reference sequence). V was shortened by 2 bases and J by 2 bases, with 16 bases between the two germline ends. The CDR3 DNA is TGCAGTGCTAGACTTAGCGGAACCCCCACCTACAATGAGCAGTTCTTC. This encodes CSARLSGTPTYNEQFF.

This clonotype came up many times. The chain couples TRBV11-1 to TRBJ2-7; 12 bases line up with TRBD2. Germline loops: CDR1 SGHAT, CDR2 FQDESV (reference sequence). V was clipped by 5 bases and J by 3 bases; unmatched bases: 14. This CDR3 contains 18 residues. CDR3 residues: CASSPQDGLAGPIYEQYF. The CDR3 DNA reads as TGTGCCAGCAGCCCACAAGACGGACTAGCGGGGCCCATCTACGAGCAGTACTTC.

The table lists this clonotype with a few counts. The genes are TRBV11-3 and TRBJ2-1, with 9 bases aligning to TRBD1. The CDR3 contains 16 residues. With V trimmed by 0 bases and J by 9 bases, 9 bases remained unmatched. CDR1 is SGHNT, CDR2 YENEEA, per germline. This CDR3 is CASSLDPGQGRVEQFF. CDR3 sequence (DNA): TGTGCCAGCAGCTTAGATCCGGGACAGGGTCGGGTTGAGCAGTTCTTC. Based on the CDR3 plus reference TRBV11-3 and TRBJ2-1, the full variable domain is EAGVVQSPRYKIIEKKQPVAFWCNPISGHNTLYWYLQNLGQGPELLIRYENEEAVDDSQLPKDRFSAERLKGVDSTLKIQPAELGDSAVYLCASSLDPGQGRVEQFFGPGTRLTVL.

This clonotype appeared many times. V is TRBV7-8 and J is TRBJ1-5, with D uncertain. This CDR3 is 14 amino acids long. Deletions cut 5 bases from V and 0 bases from J, with 8 bases between. Germline assignment: CDR1 SGHVS and CDR2 FQNEAQ. The CDR3 DNA follows: TGTGCCAGCAGCACGCAAGATAGCAATCAGCCCCAGCATTTT. Amino acid sequence: CASSTQDSNQPQHF.

This clonotype was observed a handful of times. The chain carries TRBV20-1 and TRBJ2-1; tentative D call: TRBD2 (6 bases). Per the germline V gene, CDR1 is DFQATT and CDR2 is SNEGSKA (reference sequence). The germline V and J ends were trimmed by 0 bases and 8 bases, with 20 bases remaining between them. The CDR3 has 16 residues. The CDR3 nucleotides read TGCAGTGCTAGAGATGATAAGCGTCTAGCGTCTGATGAGCAGTTCTTC. It specifies CSARDDKRLASDEQFF.